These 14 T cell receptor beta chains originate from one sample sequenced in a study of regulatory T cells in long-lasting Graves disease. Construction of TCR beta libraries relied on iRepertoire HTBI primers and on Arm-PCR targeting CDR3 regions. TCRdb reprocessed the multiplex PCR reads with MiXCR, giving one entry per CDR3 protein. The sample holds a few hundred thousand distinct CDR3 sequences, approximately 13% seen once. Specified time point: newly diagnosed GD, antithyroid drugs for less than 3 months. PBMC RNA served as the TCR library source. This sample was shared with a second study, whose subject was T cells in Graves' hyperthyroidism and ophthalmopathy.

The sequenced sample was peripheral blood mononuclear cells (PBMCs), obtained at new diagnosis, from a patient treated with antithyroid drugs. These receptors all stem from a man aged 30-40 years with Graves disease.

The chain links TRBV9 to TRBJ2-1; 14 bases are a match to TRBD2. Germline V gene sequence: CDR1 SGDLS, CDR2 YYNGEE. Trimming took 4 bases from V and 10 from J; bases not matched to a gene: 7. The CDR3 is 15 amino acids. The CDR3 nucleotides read TGTGCCAGCAGCTGGGGGACTAGCGGGAGAAAGGAGCAGTTCTTC. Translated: CASSWGTSGRKEQFF. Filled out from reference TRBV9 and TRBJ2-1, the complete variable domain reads DSGVTQTPKHLITATGQRVTLRCSPRSGDLSVYWYQQSLDQGLQFLIQYYNGEERAKGNILERFSAQQFPDLHSELNLSSLELGDSALYFCASSWGTSGRKEQFFGPGTRLTVL.

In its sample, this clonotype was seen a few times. The CDR3 here is CSVAVQGETQYF. CDR3 nucleotide sequence: TGCAGCGTTGCCGTGCAGGGAGAGACCCAGTACTTC. The chain couples TRBV29-1 to TRBJ2-5; a weak D match, TRBD1 (5 bases). V lost 4 bases to trimming and J lost 4 bases, with 10 bases between them. This CDR3 comprises 12 residues. The V gene's germline CDR1 is SQVTM and CDR2 ANQGSEA.

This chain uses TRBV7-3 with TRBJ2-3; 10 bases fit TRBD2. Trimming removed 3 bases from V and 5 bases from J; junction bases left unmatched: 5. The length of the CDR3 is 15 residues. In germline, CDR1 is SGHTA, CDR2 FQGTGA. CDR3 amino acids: CASSFSGGREDTQYF. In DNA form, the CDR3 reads TGTGCCAGCAGCTTTAGCGGGGGGCGGGAAGATACGCAGTATTTT.

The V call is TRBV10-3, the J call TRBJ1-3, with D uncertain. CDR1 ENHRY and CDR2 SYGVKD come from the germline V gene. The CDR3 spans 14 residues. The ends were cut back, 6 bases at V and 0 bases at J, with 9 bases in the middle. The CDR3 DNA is TGTGCCATCAGGGATCCCCTCTCTGGAAACACCATATATTTT. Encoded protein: CAIRDPLSGNTIYF.

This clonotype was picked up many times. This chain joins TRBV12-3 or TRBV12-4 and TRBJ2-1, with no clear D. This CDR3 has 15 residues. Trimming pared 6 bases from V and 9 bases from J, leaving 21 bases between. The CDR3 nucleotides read TGTGCCAGCAGCAAACGTGCCGTGGAGTTCGGTGAGCAGTTCTTC. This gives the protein CASSKRAVEFGEQFF.

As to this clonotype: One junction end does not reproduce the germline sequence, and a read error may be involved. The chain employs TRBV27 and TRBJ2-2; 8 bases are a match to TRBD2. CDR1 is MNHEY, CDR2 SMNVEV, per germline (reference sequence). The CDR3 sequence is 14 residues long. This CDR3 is CARSPSGGTGELFF. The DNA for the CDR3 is TGTGCCCGCAGCCCGAGCGGGGGTACCGGGGAGCTGTTTTTT.

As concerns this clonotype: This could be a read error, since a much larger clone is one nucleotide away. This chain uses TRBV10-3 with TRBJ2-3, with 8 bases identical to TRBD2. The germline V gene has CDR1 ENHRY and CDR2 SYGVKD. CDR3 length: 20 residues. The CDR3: CAVSVAGPSGHKTSTDTQYF. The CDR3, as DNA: TGTGCCGTCAGTGTTGCGGGACCTAGCGGGCACAAGACAAGCACAGATACGCAGTATTTT.

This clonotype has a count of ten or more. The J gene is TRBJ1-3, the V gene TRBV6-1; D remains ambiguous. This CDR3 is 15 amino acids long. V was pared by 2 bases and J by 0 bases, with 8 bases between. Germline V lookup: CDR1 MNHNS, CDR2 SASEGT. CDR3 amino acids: CASSELGRSGNTIYF. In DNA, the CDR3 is TGTGCCAGCAGTGAACTCGGACGCTCTGGAAACACCATATATTTT.

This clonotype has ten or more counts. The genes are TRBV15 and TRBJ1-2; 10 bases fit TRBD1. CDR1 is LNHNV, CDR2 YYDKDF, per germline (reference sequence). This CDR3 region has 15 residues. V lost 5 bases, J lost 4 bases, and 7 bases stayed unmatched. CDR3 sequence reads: CATSPGTGVTYGYTF. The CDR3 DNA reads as TGTGCCACCAGCCCCGGGACAGGGGTTACCTATGGCTACACCTTC.

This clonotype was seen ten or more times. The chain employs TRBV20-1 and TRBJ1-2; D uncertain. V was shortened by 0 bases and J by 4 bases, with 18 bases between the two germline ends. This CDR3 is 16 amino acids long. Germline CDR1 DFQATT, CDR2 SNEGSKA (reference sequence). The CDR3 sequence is CSARDLVMRNPYGYTF. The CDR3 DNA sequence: TGCAGTGCTAGAGATCTTGTTATGAGGAATCCCTATGGCTACACCTTC.

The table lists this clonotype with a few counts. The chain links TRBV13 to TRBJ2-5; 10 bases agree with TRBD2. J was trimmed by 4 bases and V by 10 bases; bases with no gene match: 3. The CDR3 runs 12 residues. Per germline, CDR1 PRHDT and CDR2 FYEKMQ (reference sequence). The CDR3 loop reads CAIRTSGETQYF. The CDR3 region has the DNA TGTGCCATTCGGACTAGCGGAGAGACCCAGTACTTC.

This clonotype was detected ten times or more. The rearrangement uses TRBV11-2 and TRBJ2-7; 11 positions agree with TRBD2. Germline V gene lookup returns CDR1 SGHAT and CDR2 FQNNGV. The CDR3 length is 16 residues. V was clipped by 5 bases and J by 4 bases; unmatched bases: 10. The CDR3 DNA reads TGTGCCAGCAGCCCCCTACTAGCGGGAGTTGAGTACGAGCAGTACTTC. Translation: CASSPLLAGVEYEQYF.

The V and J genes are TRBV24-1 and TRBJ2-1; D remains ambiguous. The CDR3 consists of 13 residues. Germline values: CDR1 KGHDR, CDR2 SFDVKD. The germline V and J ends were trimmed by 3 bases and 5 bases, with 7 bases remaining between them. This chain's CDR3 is CATSDPTNNEQFF. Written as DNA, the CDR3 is TGTGCCACCAGTGATCCAACTAACAATGAGCAGTTCTTC.

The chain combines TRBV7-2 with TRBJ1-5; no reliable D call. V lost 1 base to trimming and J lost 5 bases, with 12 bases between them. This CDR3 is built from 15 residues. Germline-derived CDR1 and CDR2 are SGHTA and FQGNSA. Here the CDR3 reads CASSLGDRTYQPQHF. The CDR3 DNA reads TGTGCCAGCAGCTTAGGTGATAGGACCTATCAGCCCCAGCATTTT.